These T cell receptor beta chains were read from a single sample in a study of T cell responses to AZD1222 COVID-19 vaccine. Sequencing used immunoSEQ multiplex PCR; TCRdb keeps in-frame clones, though not all of them. This table has fewer than 75,000 clones, about 89% appearing once. Source: peripheral blood, taken 28 days after the second dose of the MenACWY control vaccine. These receptors all come from an adult who received the MenACWY meningococcal vaccine as a control. Each CDR3 is given with its conserved first and last residue. D genes are given only for firm matches. Only part of the rows carry a size: once, few, many, or a class if the clone is expanded.

13	TRBJ2-1	.	TRBD2	TRBV9	TGTGCCAGCAGCTGGACGGGAGGCAATGAGCAGTTCTTC	CASSWTGGNEQFF
13	TRBJ1-2	.	.	TRBV27	TGTGCCAGCTCCCAAGGGCGTAACTATGGCTACACCTTC	CASSQGRNYGYTF
13	TRBJ2-1	.	TRBD2	TRBV29-1	TGCAGCGTTGGAGCGGGAGGTTGGGATGAGCAGTTCTTC	CSVGAGGWDEQFF
13	TRBJ2-5	once	TRBD2	TRBV27	TGTGCCAGCAGAACCGGGAGGGAGGAGACCCAGTACTTC	CASRTGREETQYF
13	TRBJ1-1	.	.	TRBV7-2	TGTGCCAGCAGCCGAGTAGGGAACACTGAAGCTTTCTTT	CASSRVGNTEAFF
13	TRBJ2-7	.	.	TRBV7-2	TGTGCCAGCAGCCCCTCTTTTACCTACGAGCAGTACTTC	CASSPSFTYEQYF
15	TRBJ1-3	.	.	TRBV19	TGTGCCAGTAGTATTCGGACTGGGGGTGGAAACACCATATATTTT	CASSIRTGGGNTIYF
14	TRBJ2-2	.	.	TRBV30	TGTGCCTGGAGTGTAAGACTCCACACCGGGGAGCTGTTTTTT	CAWSVRLHTGELFF
13	TRBJ1-5	.	TRBD1	TRBV28	TGTGCCAGCAGTATCCAGGGGGTTCAGCCCCAGCATTTT	CASSIQGVQPQHF
15	TRBJ2-1	few	.	TRBV6-5	TGTGCCAGCAGTTACAGAGCGGGCCTATACAATGAGCAGTTCTTC	CASSYRAGLYNEQFF
12	TRBJ1-1	.	.	TRBV13	TGTGCCAGCAGCTTCCCGGGACTCGAAGCTTTCTTT	CASSFPGLEAFF
14	TRBJ1-1	.	.	TRBV6-2/TRBV6-3	TGTGCCAGCAGTTATTCGGCGGGGGGCACTGAAGCTTTCTTT	CASSYSAGGTEAFF
15	TRBJ2-2	.	TRBD1	TRBV18	TGTGCCAGCCAGTTCGGACAGGGGCGGACCGGGGAGCTGTTTTTT	CASQFGQGRTGELFF
12	TRBJ2-1	.	.	TRBV28	TGTGCCAGCAGTTCCGGGGGTAGCTTAGAGTTCTTC	CASSSGGSLEFF